A selection of T cell receptor beta chains follows, all from one sample in a study of blood T cells in healthy people across ages. TCRdb reprocessed the 5' RACE reads with MiXCR, giving one entry per CDR3 protein. This sample has 850,000 to 1,300,000 distinct CDR3 sequences, with more than 40% found just once. Sequenced sample: blood. The receptors derive from a woman in her sixties in good health. Both conserved end residues are part of each CDR3. Each record gives: D gene, clone size, V gene, J gene, CDR3 protein, CDR3 DNA. The D gene is left open where the match is weak. The size entry is marked missing in some rows and otherwise reads once, few, many or a size class.

>.|few|TRBV7-9|TRBJ2-3
CASSLGAVDTQYF
TGTGCCAGCAGCTTAGGTGCGGTGGATACGCAGTATTTT
>TRBD2|once|TRBV7-3|TRBJ2-5
CASSPGLAAFNEQYF
TGTGCCAGCAGCCCGGGACTAGCGGCCTTCAATGAGCAGTACTTC
>TRBD2|few|TRBV20-1|TRBJ2-7
CSARPAHGLAYEQYF
TGCAGTGCTAGACCAGCCCACGGACTAGCCTACGAGCAGTACTTC
>TRBD2|.|TRBV6-1|TRBJ2-3
CASKNILAGEVSDTQYF
TGTGCCAGCAAAAACATACTAGCGGGAGAGGTTTCAGATACGCAGTATTTT
>.|few|TRBV20-1|TRBJ2-5
CSARVGLARETQYF
TGCAGTGCTAGAGTAGGGCTAGCGAGGGAGACCCAGTACTTC
>.|few|TRBV13|TRBJ2-5
CASRPRQAGEETQYF
TGTGCCAGCAGACCCCGCCAAGCGGGTGAAGAGACCCAGTACTTC
>.|few|TRBV27|TRBJ2-7
CASSFAGISAYEQYF
TGTGCCAGCAGTTTCGCGGGAATTAGTGCCTACGAGCAGTACTTC
>.|.|TRBV6-5|TRBJ2-3
CASSYSDGGRTDTQYF
TGTGCCAGCAGTTACTCTGATGGGGGGCGCACAGATACGCAGTATTTT
>.|.|TRBV6-2/TRBV6-3|TRBJ2-7
CASSMIRGAVEQYF
TGTGCCAGCAGCATGATCAGGGGAGCAGTCGAGCAGTACTTC
>.|.|TRBV27|TRBJ2-7
CASSLAGVRDEQYF
TGTGCCAGCAGTTTAGCCGGGGTCCGTGACGAGCAGTACTTC
>TRBD2|once|TRBV27|TRBJ2-1
CASSLLASGYYNEQFF
TGTGCCAGCAGTTTATTGGCTAGCGGATACTACAATGAGCAGTTCTTC
>.|.|TRBV27|TRBJ2-7
CASMSNKRAYEQYF
TGTGCCAGCATGAGCAACAAGAGGGCCTACGAGCAGTACTTC
>TRBD1|few|TRBV14|TRBJ2-3
CASSQDTRQGRTQYF
TGTGCCAGCAGCCAAGATACCCGACAGGGAAGGACGCAGTATTTT
>.|many|TRBV10-3|TRBJ2-1
CAISESWASDPFF
TGTGCCATCAGTGAGTCTTGGGCTAGTGATCCGTTCTTC
>TRBD1|.|TRBV27|TRBJ1-6
CASRDGTVNTYNSPLHF
TGTGCCAGCAGGGATGGGACAGTCAACACCTATAATTCACCCCTCCACTTT
>.|few|TRBV2|TRBJ1-1
CASSATGEAFF
TGTGCCAGCAGTGCTACAGGGGAAGCTTTCTTT
>.|.|TRBV11-2|TRBJ1-6
CASSTRGGSPLHF
TGTGCCAGCAGCACCAGGGGAGGGTCACCCCTCCACTTT
>TRBD1|.|TRBV4-1|TRBJ2-7
CASSQGQGQTYEQYF
TGCGCCAGCAGCCAGGGACAGGGGCAAACCTACGAGCAGTACTTC
>.|.|TRBV7-9|TRBJ2-1
CASSPSLGNEQFF
TGTGCCAGCAGCCCGTCTCTGGGCAATGAGCAGTTCTTC
>TRBD2|.|TRBV27|TRBJ2-5
CASSLSTSGGGETQYF
TGTGCCAGCAGTTTATCGACTAGCGGAGGGGGAGAGACCCAGTACTTC